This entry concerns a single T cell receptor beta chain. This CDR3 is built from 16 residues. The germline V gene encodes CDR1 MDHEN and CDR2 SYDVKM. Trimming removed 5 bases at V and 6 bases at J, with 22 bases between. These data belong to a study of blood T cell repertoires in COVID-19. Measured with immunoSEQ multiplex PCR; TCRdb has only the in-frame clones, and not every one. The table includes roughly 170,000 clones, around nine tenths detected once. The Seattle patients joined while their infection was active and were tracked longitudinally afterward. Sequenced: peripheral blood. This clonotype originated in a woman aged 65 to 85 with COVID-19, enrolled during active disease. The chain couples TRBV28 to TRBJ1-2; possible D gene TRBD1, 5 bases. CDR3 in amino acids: CASSPLGGAGKHGYTF. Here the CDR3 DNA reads TGTGCCAGCAGTCCTCTAGGAGGGGCAGGGAAACATGGCTACACCTTC.